This T cell receptor (beta chain) appears in the sequencing data of a study of blood T cells in healthy people across ages. Whole-study context: Template switching recovered approximately one barcoded beta molecule for every two T cells. Study results and limitations: Naive and antigen-experienced cells could not be conclusively compared, given unsorted PBMCs. Relative to aged donors, long-lived donors carried more naive CD4+ cells and displayed higher diversity.

The sample holds a few counts of this clonotype. No antigen is known for it. Germline V gene lookup returns CDR1 SGHTA and CDR2 FQGNSA. With 1 base removed from V and 5 bases from J, the gap between germline ends came to 18 bases. The CDR3 consists of 16 residues. Together with a sample-barcoded 5' primer, a J-beta primer mix was included in a second PCR lasting about 7 to 12 cycles. TCRdb re-called the 5' RACE reads with MiXCR, one entry per CDR3 protein. The repertoire holds some 1.6 million distinct CDR3 sequences, almost 35% seen once, with about 11% in the top ten. The gene calls are TRBV7-2 and TRBJ2-7; a weak D match, TRBD2 (5 bases). Input material: blood. This clonotype was obtained from a woman aged 30 to 39 in good health. CDR3 coding DNA: TGTGCCAGCAGCTTAGGTTTCGGGGTAGCGTCCCACGAGCAGTACTTC. It specifies CASSLGFGVASHEQYF.